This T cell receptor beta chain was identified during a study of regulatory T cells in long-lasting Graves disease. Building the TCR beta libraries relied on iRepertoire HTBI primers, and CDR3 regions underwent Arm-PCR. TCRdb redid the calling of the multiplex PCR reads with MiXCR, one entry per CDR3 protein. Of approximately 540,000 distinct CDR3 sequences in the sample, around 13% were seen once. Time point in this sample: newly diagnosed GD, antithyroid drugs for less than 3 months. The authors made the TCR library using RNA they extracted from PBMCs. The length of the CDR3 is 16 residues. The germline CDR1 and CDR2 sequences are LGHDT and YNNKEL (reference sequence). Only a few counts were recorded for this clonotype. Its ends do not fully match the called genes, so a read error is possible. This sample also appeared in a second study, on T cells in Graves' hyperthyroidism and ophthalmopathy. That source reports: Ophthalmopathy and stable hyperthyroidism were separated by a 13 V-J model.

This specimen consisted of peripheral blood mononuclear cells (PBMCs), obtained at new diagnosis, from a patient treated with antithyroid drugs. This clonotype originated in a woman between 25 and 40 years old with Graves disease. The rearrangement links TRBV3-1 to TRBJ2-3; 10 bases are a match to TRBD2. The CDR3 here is CASSQGLAANTDAQYF. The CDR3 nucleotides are TGTGCCAGCAGTCAAGGACTAGCGGCTAACACGGATGCGCAGTATTTT.